The 9 T cell receptor beta chains below all came from one sample that was sequenced in a study of regulatory dendritic cells for organ transplantation. The repertoire was sequenced with immunoSEQ multiplex PCR; TCRdb's copy has only in-frame clones and lacks some. The sample holds over 20,000 clones, about 80% seen once. Sequenced material: memory CD4+ T cells from blood. The subset here: CD45RO+ memory T cells. These receptors originate from a human donor in good health.

The chain uses TRBV5-5 and TRBJ2-7, with a weak D call TRBD1 (6 bases). Trimming shortened V by 1 base and J by 3 bases, and 8 bases separated the two germline ends. Germline-derived CDR1 and CDR2 are SGHKS and YYEKEE (reference sequence). The length of the CDR3 is 13 residues. The CDR3 here is CASSLQGNYEQYF. The CDR3 DNA reads as TGTGCCAGCAGCTTGCAGGGGAACTACGAGCAGTACTTC.

V gene TRBV6-1 combines with J gene TRBJ2-3; tentatively, D is TRBD1 (5 bases). This CDR3 contains 14 residues. The V end lost 3 bases, the J end lost 0 bases, and 7 bases lay between the germline ends. In germline, CDR1 is MNHNS, CDR2 SASEGT. Here the CDR3 DNA reads TGTGCCAGCAGTGAGGGGCCTAGCACAGATACGCAGTATTTT. Protein sequence: CASSEGPSTDTQYF.

The rearrangement uses TRBV7-8 and TRBJ1-5, with D hard to call. The length of the CDR3 is 15 residues. CDR1 SGHVS and CDR2 FQNEAQ come from the germline V gene. The germline V and J ends were trimmed by 5 bases and 0 bases, with 11 bases remaining between them. The CDR3 DNA is TGTGCCAGCAGCCCGGCGGGGTATAGCAATCAGCCCCAGCATTTT. Translation: CASSPAGYSNQPQHF. Drawing the rest from reference TRBV7-8 and TRBJ1-5, the complete variable domain is GAGVSQSPRYKVAKRGQDVALRCDPISGHVSLFWYQQALGQGPEFLTYFQNEAQLDKSGLPSDRFFAERPEGSVSTLKIQRTQQEDSAVYLCASSPAGYSNQPQHFGDGTRLSIL.

This clone was seen a few times. The rearrangement joins TRBV7-9 to TRBJ1-5; tentative D call: TRBD1 (6 bases). Germline CDR1 SEHNR, CDR2 FQNEAQ (reference sequence). With 4 bases removed from V and 15 bases from J, the gap between germline ends came to 19 bases. The CDR3 is 13 residues long. The CDR3 protein is CASSSLQGKTMHF. In DNA, the CDR3 is TGTGCCAGCAGCTCCCTACAGGGAAAAACGATGCATTTT.

The chain is built from TRBV5-1 and TRBJ2-4, with TRBD1 matching 7 bases. CDR3 size: 14 residues. Trimming at V came to 0 bases and at J to 8 bases, leaving 5 bases not matched to a gene. Looked up from germline, CDR1 is SGHRS and CDR2 is YFSETQ. The CDR3 DNA reads TGCGCCAGCAGCTTGGGCAGGGGGTATGACATTCAGTACTTC. Protein product: CASSLGRGYDIQYF.

V and J are TRBV19 and TRBJ2-1, with D unclear. In germline, CDR1 is LNHDA, CDR2 SQIVND (reference sequence). The CDR3 runs to 13 residues. V lost 7 bases and J lost 10, with 17 bases in between. The CDR3, as DNA: TGTGCCAGTACCGGTCTGGGCCCTGCGGAGCAGTTCTTC. Translation gives CASTGLGPAEQFF.

The chain recombines TRBV12-5 with TRBJ2-7; TRBD2 agrees at 7 bases. Trimming took 1 base from V and 3 from J; bases not matched to a gene: 3. CDR3 size: 14 residues. Germline V CDR1 and CDR2: LGHNT, FRNRAP. CDR3 nucleotides: TGTGCTAGTGGTTTGGAGGGAGGGCTCTACGAGCAGTACTTC. This codes for CASGLEGGLYEQYF. Full variable domain (rest looked up from reference TRBV12-5 and TRBJ2-7): DARVTQTPRHKVTEMGQEVTMRCQPILGHNTVFWYRQTMMQGLELLAYFRNRAPLDDSGMPKDRFSAEMPDATLATLKIQPSEPRDSAVYFCASGLEGGLYEQYFGPGTRLTVT.

The chain is built from TRBV4-1 and TRBJ1-2; 9 positions match TRBD1. Germline V gene sequence: CDR1 MGHRA, CDR2 YSYEKL. The CDR3 length is 18 residues. V lost 0 bases to trimming and J lost 5 bases; unmatched junction nucleotides: 13. The CDR3 protein is CASSQDRGTGGRSYGYTF. CDR3 coding DNA: TGCGCCAGCAGCCAAGATAGAGGAACAGGGGGCCGAAGTTATGGCTACACCTTC.

The V call is TRBV2, the J call TRBJ1-4; maybe TRBD1 (5 bases). Germline V lookup: CDR1 SNHLY, CDR2 FYNNEI. The CDR3 totals 14 residues. V was trimmed by 5 bases and J by 7 bases, leaving 14 bases between them. CDR3 nucleotides: TGTGCCAGCAGTCCCGACAGAGGAGTTGAAAAACTGTTTTTT. Its protein is CASSPDRGVEKLFF. The variable domain in full, with the rest retrieved from reference TRBV2 and TRBJ1-4, is EPEVTQTPSHQVTQMGQEVILRCVPISNHLYFYWYRQILGQKVEFLVSFYNNEISEKSEIFDDQFSVERPDGSNFTLKIRSTKLEDSAMYFCASSPDRGVEKLFFGSGTQLSVL.